Listed below are T cell receptor beta chains from one sample, sequenced in a study of cytomegalovirus exposure and HLA in healthy donors. Method: immunoSEQ multiplex PCR; TCRdb's copy keeps in-frame clones and lacks some. The sample carries more than 150,000 clones, 83% recorded once. Sequenced sample: PBMCs. The receptors shown here come from a man aged 50-60 years in good health and CMV-seronegative. Both conserved end residues are trimmed from each CDR3. Clone size is shown for a subset of rows, as once, few, many or a class of expanded clone.

>.|TRBV6-5|TRBJ1-6
ASSYSGSSPLH
>.|TRBV11-2|TRBJ1-2
ASAQPGQGGGYT
>.|TRBV7-8|TRBJ2-3
ASSQLAGGSRKVDTQY
>.|TRBV7-2|TRBJ1-2
ASSIKGYGYT
>.|TRBV5-1|TRBJ2-7
ASSLSRSSYEQY
>.|TRBV7-3|TRBJ2-3
ASSSPGSTDTQY
>.|TRBV7-2|TRBJ2-7
ASSLAASGSYEQY
>.|TRBV25-1|TRBJ2-1
ASSVAGPRYNEQF
>.|TRBV27|TRBJ2-7
ASSLKWTDSHEQY
>.|TRBV7-2|TRBJ2-5
ASSPGLAGVETQY
>.|TRBV7-3|TRBJ2-5
ASSPGTSVDVMGETQY
>once|TRBV2|TRBJ2-2
ASTSGTRAGELF
>.|TRBV10-3|TRBJ2-7
AISESGTGSYEQY
>once|TRBV19|TRBJ1-1
ASSRASSGNTEAF
>.|TRBV5-1|TRBJ2-5
ASSLVPGRGETQY
>.|TRBV19|TRBJ1-1
ASSIDRGGTEAF
>.|TRBV19|TRBJ1-5
ASTGGQFSNQPQH
>.|TRBV9|TRBJ1-2
ASSSSPNRDLANYGYT
>.|TRBV27|TRBJ2-3
ASSTTTGYTDTQY
>.|TRBV4-2|TRBJ1-2
ASSPVSGINYGYT
>.|TRBV7-2|TRBJ1-6
ASSAGQGPNSPLH
>.|TRBV7-3|TRBJ2-1
ASSSGGSYNEQF
>.|TRBV6-5|TRBJ2-7
ASSNRGAYEQY
>.|TRBV27|TRBJ2-3
ASSSYGTGKSDTQY
>.|TRBV5-1|TRBJ2-2
ASRTVANTGELF
>.|TRBV5-8|TRBJ2-3
ASSLALASGRTDTQY
>.|TRBV6-5|TRBJ2-7
ASSYTPGVYEQY
>.|TRBV5-1|TRBJ2-1
ASSLAVAALNEQF
>.|TRBV18|TRBJ2-7
ASSQGAGGAYEQY
>.|TRBV29-1|TRBJ2-3
SVREMNLITDTQY
>.|TRBV5-1|TRBJ2-5
ASSFSSPAGGGETQY
>.|TRBV19|TRBJ2-3
ASSIAPRGRRRTDTQY
>.|TRBV18|TRBJ1-1
ASSPLEGRGNTEAF
>.|TRBV7-2|TRBJ2-3
ASSSPRLADTQY
>once|TRBV5-1|TRBJ2-5
ASSLEVASGGSETQY
>.|TRBV5-1|TRBJ1-4
ASSVGDRDNEKLF
>.|TRBV6-6|TRBJ2-5
ASSYKGTGGETQY
>.|TRBV11-1|TRBJ2-3
ASSLVSGTSTDTQY
>.|TRBV6-5|TRBJ1-1
ASSSFRGYGNTEAF
>.|TRBV30|TRBJ2-7
AWSGQGTSGRWRYEQY